Each of the 15 T cell receptor beta chains below was sequenced from the same sample in a study of blood T cell repertoires in COVID-19. Clones were sequenced by immunoSEQ multiplex PCR, and TCRdb holds only the in-frame ones, with some missing. Seen here are about 45,000 clones, around 85% observed once, and the top ten hold under 9.5%. The sample comprised peripheral blood. These TCRs come from a human donor in a cohort sampled during active COVID-19.

A note on this clone: Additional DNA sequences in this sample encode the identical CDR3. The chain recombines TRBV12-3 or TRBV12-4 with TRBJ2-7; weak D call: TRBD2 (7 bases). Trimming stripped 3 bases from V and 2 bases from J, with 8 bases between. The CDR3 loop spans 13 amino acids. CDR3 nucleotides: TGTGCCAGCAGTTTGGGGGGGCCCTACGAGCAGTACTTC. Encoded protein: CASSLGGPYEQYF.

J is TRBJ2-7 and V is TRBV11-2; weak D call: TRBD2 (5 bases). The V end was cut by 6 bases, the J end by 4 bases, with 19 bases between. Per germline, CDR1 SGHAT and CDR2 FQNNGV. This CDR3 is built from 15 residues. This CDR3 is CASRREGSGVYEQYF. CDR3 bases: TGTGCCAGCAGAAGAGAGGGCTCCGGGGTTTACGAGCAGTACTTC. The entire variable domain, with the rest obtained from reference TRBV11-2 and TRBJ2-7, is as follows: EAGVAQSPRYKIIEKRQSVAFWCNPISGHATLYWYQQILGQGPKLLIQFQNNGVVDDSQLPKDRFSAERLKGVDSTLKIQPAKLEDSAVYLCASRREGSGVYEQYFGPGTRLTVT.

The sample holds one count of this clone. The CDR3 loop reads CASSRQGAGNTIYF. CDR3 bases: TGTGCCAGCAGCCGACAGGGGGCTGGAAACACCATATATTTT. The rearrangement uses TRBV3-1 (or the pseudogene TRBV3-2) and TRBJ1-3; the match to TRBD1 covers 9 bases. The V segment lost 4 bases and the J segment 2 bases; nucleotides outside the gene matches: 0. This CDR3 region has 14 residues. Germline V gene lookup returns CDR1 LGHDT and CDR2 YNNKEL (reference sequence).

The gene calls are TRBV4-1 and TRBJ1-6; TRBD1 agrees at 10 bases. This CDR3 is built from 17 residues. Unmatched junction bases numbered 9, after V lost 1 base and J lost 9 bases. Germline V gives CDR1 MGHRA, CDR2 YSYEKL. The CDR3 DNA follows: TGCGCCAGCAGCCAAGCCCCCGGGACAGGGGTCTCTTCACCCCTCCACTTT. As protein: CASSQAPGTGVSSPLHF.

The chain couples TRBV11-1 to TRBJ2-2, with a weak D call TRBD1 (8 bases). The CDR3 contains 16 residues. V lost 2 bases and J lost 5, with 15 bases in between. Per the germline V gene, CDR1 is SGHAT and CDR2 is FQDESV (reference sequence). The CDR3 nucleotides are TGTGCCAGCAGCTTAAACGGACAGGGAGGGACCGGGGAGCTGTTTTTT. Amino acid sequence: CASSLNGQGGTGELFF.

The chain recombines TRBV27 with TRBJ2-1; TRBD2 matches at 16 bases. The junction had 6 bases not matched to a gene; V was cut back by 7 bases and J by 0 bases. The germline V gene has CDR1 MNHEY and CDR2 SMNVEV (reference sequence). This CDR3 comprises 18 residues. For the CDR3, the DNA is TGTGCCAGCACCGAAGGGACTAGCGGGGGGGCCTCCTACAATGAGCAGTTCTTC. Translating gives CASTEGTSGGASYNEQFF.

The rearrangement uses TRBV5-1 and TRBJ2-2; 10 nucleotides match TRBD1. Germline loops: CDR1 SGHRS, CDR2 YFSETQ. The length of the CDR3 is 12 residues. The ends lost 7 bases at V and 6 bases at J; junction bases unmatched: 0. CDR3 sequence (DNA): TGCGCCAGCGACAGGGGGCCCGGGGAGCTGTTTTTT. This sequence encodes CASDRGPGELFF.

The V gene is TRBV29-1, the J gene TRBJ1-4; TRBD1 agrees at 9 bases. V was clipped by 7 bases and J by 5 bases; unmatched bases: 5. The CDR3 length is 13 residues. Germline V lookup: CDR1 SQVTM, CDR2 ANQGSEA. This chain's CDR3 is CSAMGQGNEKLFF. The CDR3 DNA sequence: TGCAGCGCTATGGGACAGGGAAATGAAAAACTGTTTTTT.

The CDR3 coding sequence is TGTGCCAGCAGCTTACCGGGACAGGGGCAAGAGACCCAGTACTTC. It is translated as CASSLPGQGQETQYF. The chain recombines TRBV5-6 with TRBJ2-5; 10 bases map to TRBD1. This CDR3 is 15 amino acids long. Germline V gives CDR1 SGHDT, CDR2 YYEEEE. The ends lost 2 bases at V and 2 bases at J; junction bases unmatched: 3. Based on the CDR3 plus reference TRBV5-6 and TRBJ2-5, the full variable domain is DAGVTQSPTHLIKTRGQQVTLRCSPKSGHDTVSWYQQALGQGPQFIFQYYEEEERQRGNFPDRFSGHQFPNYSSELNVNALLLGDSALYLCASSLPGQGQETQYFGPGTRLLVL.

The gene calls are TRBV18 and TRBJ1-5; 8 nucleotides match TRBD1. Germline V gives CDR1 KGHSH, CDR2 LQKENI. With 3 bases clipped from V and 6 bases from J, the junction kept 4 bases outside the gene matches. The CDR3 has 14 amino acids. The CDR3 nucleotides are TGTGCCAGCTCACCTGACAGGGGTGTTCAGCCCCAGCATTTT. Translated, it gives CASSPDRGVQPQHF.

The chain has TRBV6-5 and TRBJ1-1, with a tentative D call TRBD1 (5 bases). V shed 6 bases and J shed 2 bases, with 10 bases lying between them. CDR1 and CDR2 (germline): MNHEY, SVGAGI. This CDR3 region has 13 residues. Written as DNA, the CDR3 is TGTGCCAGCAGCCAGGGTCGAAACACTGAAGCTTTCTTT. Translation: CASSQGRNTEAFF.

The V gene is TRBV11-2, the J gene TRBJ2-2; a possible D gene is TRBD2 (5 bases). Germline loops: CDR1 SGHAT, CDR2 FQNNGV. V was cut by 1 base and J by 4 bases, with 10 bases left in between. The CDR3 sequence is 15 residues long. The CDR3 sequence is CASSLGSGGTGELFF. The CDR3 bases are TGTGCCAGCAGCTTAGGGAGCGGCGGCACCGGGGAGCTGTTTTTT.

The rearrangement uses TRBV7-8 and TRBJ2-7; a possible D gene is TRBD1 (5 bases). The CDR3 is 12 amino acids. The V gene lost 6 bases and the J gene lost 3 bases, with 9 bases spanning the gap. Per the germline V gene, CDR1 is SGHVS and CDR2 is FQNEAQ. The CDR3 sequence: CASSLTDYEQYF. The CDR3 nucleotides are TGTGCCAGCAGTTTGACAGACTACGAGCAGTACTTC.

The V gene is TRBV29-1, the J gene TRBJ1-2; possible D gene TRBD1, 5 bases. V lost 3 bases, J lost 3 bases, and 8 bases lay in between. The CDR3 covers 12 residues. Germline V gives CDR1 SQVTM, CDR2 ANQGSEA. The chain's CDR3 is CSVEGLDYGYTF. The CDR3 DNA is TGCAGCGTTGAGGGACTAGACTATGGCTACACCTTC.

This clone was picked up a small number of times. The gene calls are TRBV5-1 and TRBJ2-1; 7 bases map to TRBD1. Germline loops: CDR1 SGHRS, CDR2 YFSETQ. V shed 3 bases and J 4 bases; nucleotides not matched to a gene: 10. The CDR3 spans 16 residues. DNA for the CDR3: TGCGCCAGCAGCTCGACAGGGAACGGGCCGTACAATGAGCAGTTCTTC. Amino acids: CASSSTGNGPYNEQFF.